Below, 9 T cell receptor beta chains from the same sample are listed, as sequenced in a study of beta chain features in type 1 diabetes. Sequenced material consisted of expressed TCRB transcripts (all of the isolated RNA was reverse transcribed). TCRdb keeps only in-frame clones here, not all; method: immunoSEQ multiplex PCR. The table shows around 400,000 clones, with roughly 13% occurring only once. Sequencing used naive CD4+ T cells from blood. The receptors were gathered from a young man in good health.

The chain is built from TRBV5-4 and TRBJ1-5; maybe TRBD1 (5 bases). Germline CDR1 reads SGHNT; CDR2 reads YYREEE (reference sequence). V dropped 1 base and J dropped 2 bases, with 10 bases sitting between them. The CDR3 sequence is 15 residues long. CDR3 bases: TGTGCCAGCAGCTTGTGGGGCCGGGGCAATCAGCCCCAGCATTTT. Its translation is CASSLWGRGNQPQHF. Full variable domain (rest looked up from reference TRBV5-4 and TRBJ1-5): ETGVTQSPTHLIKTRGQQVTLRCSSQSGHNTVSWYQQALGQGPQFIFQYYREEENGRGNFPPRFSGLQFPNYSSELNVNALELDDSALYLCASSLWGRGNQPQHFGDGTRLSIL.

J is TRBJ1-6 and V is TRBV9; 7 bases line up with TRBD1. J was trimmed by 7 bases and V by 3 bases; bases with no gene match: 4. The CDR3 length is 14 residues. Germline-derived CDR1 and CDR2 are SGDLS and YYNGEE. As DNA, the CDR3 is TGTGCCAGCAGCGATTGGACAGGAAATTCACCCCTCCACTTT. As protein: CASSDWTGNSPLHF. Complete variable domain (other parts from reference TRBV9 and TRBJ1-6): DSGVTQTPKHLITATGQRVTLRCSPRSGDLSVYWYQQSLDQGLQFLIQYYNGEERAKGNILERFSAQQFPDLHSELNLSSLELGDSALYFCASSDWTGNSPLHFGNGTRLTVT.

This rearrangement joins TRBV7-2 to TRBJ2-7; 8 bases match TRBD2. V was clipped by 0 bases and J by 2 bases; unmatched bases: 3. Germline values: CDR1 SGHTA, CDR2 FQGNSA. CDR3 length: 15 amino acids. As DNA, the CDR3 is TGTGCCAGCAGCTTAGCGGTAGCGGGAACCTACGAGCAGTACTTC. Residues: CASSLAVAGTYEQYF. Complete variable domain (other parts from reference TRBV7-2 and TRBJ2-7): GAGVSQSPSNKVTEKGKDVELRCDPISGHTALYWYRQSLGQGLEFLIYFQGNSAPDKSGLPSDRFSAERTGGSVSTLTIQRTQQEDSAVYLCASSLAVAGTYEQYFGPGTRLTVT.

This chain joins TRBV29-1 and TRBJ1-1; D is undetermined. The germline V gene encodes CDR1 SQVTM and CDR2 ANQGSEA. CDR3 length equals 17 residues. V was shortened by 0 bases and J by 3 bases, with 20 bases between the two germline ends. In DNA form, the CDR3 reads TGCAGCGTTGAAGATCAATATAAGAAGGGAGTCGACACTGAAGCTTTCTTT. Translating it yields CSVEDQYKKGVDTEAFF. Full variable domain (missing parts from reference TRBV29-1 and TRBJ1-1): SAVISQKPSRDICQRGTSLTIQCQVDSQVTMMFWYRQQPGQSLTLIATANQGSEATYESGFVIDKFPISRPNLTFSTLTVSNMSPEDSSIYLCSVEDQYKKGVDTEAFFGQGTRLTVV.

The rearrangement links TRBV7-3 to TRBJ1-3, with D uncertain. Germline-derived CDR1 and CDR2 are SGHTA and FQGTGA. V lost 5 bases and J 0 bases, leaving 5 bases between the germline ends. This CDR3 spans 13 amino acids. This CDR3 reads CASSPNSGNTIYF. DNA for the CDR3: TGTGCCAGCAGCCCAAACTCTGGAAACACCATATATTTT.

The chain employs TRBV30 and TRBJ1-1; the D is unclear. V dropped 0 bases and J dropped 10 bases, with 9 bases sitting between them. CDR1 is GTSNPN and CDR2 is SVGIG in the germline V gene (reference sequence). This CDR3 is 11 amino acids long. Here the CDR3 reads CAWSVSEVAFF. The DNA for the CDR3 is TGTGCCTGGAGTGTAAGCGAGGTAGCTTTCTTT.

The chain is built from TRBV29-1 and TRBJ1-4; D not resolved. The CDR3 contains 12 residues. The V gene's germline CDR1 is SQVTM and CDR2 ANQGSEA. V dropped 3 bases and J dropped 8 bases, with 10 bases sitting between them. The CDR3 region has the DNA TGCAGCGTTGATGAGGGTTGGGAAAAACTGTTTTTT. It yields the protein CSVDEGWEKLFF.

This clone was detected a few times. The chain joins TRBV19 to TRBJ2-7, with D tentatively TRBD2 (5 bases). This CDR3 has 16 amino acids. Germline CDR1 reads LNHDA; CDR2 reads SQIVND (reference sequence). Trimming took 6 bases from V and 0 from J, leaving 18 bases between them. CDR3 bases: TGTGCCAGTAGCCCGCGAGGGCAGGCCGGCTCCTACGAGCAGTACTTC. This encodes CASSPRGQAGSYEQYF.

This clone was seen only a few times. V usage is TRBV5-6 and J usage is TRBJ2-7; D is possibly TRBD1 (6 bases). The CDR3 length is 12 residues. Germline values: CDR1 SGHDT, CDR2 YYEEEE. V lost 2 bases and J lost 7, with 10 bases in between. CDR3: CASSFRGWEQYF. The CDR3 coding sequence is TGTGCCAGCAGCTTCAGGGGATGGGAGCAGTACTTC.